This T cell receptor beta chain was captured by sequencing in a study of T cell responses to AZD1222 COVID-19 vaccine. Study results and limitations: CD4 TCRs associated with vaccination spanned spike, dominating at 160-218 and 743-854. Repertoire collection took place solely once the T cell response had peaked.

Repertoires were generated with immunoSEQ multiplex PCR, while TCRdb's copy carries only in-frame clones and drops some. The sample comprises about 140,000 clones, roughly 89% of which are singletons, and roughly 7.1% rests with the top ten. The ends were cut back, 4 bases at V and 0 bases at J, with 7 bases in the middle. The CDR3 has 13 amino acids. Germline CDR1 is SQVTM and CDR2 is ANQGSEA. As regards this clone: The antigen is unknown.

Sequenced here: peripheral blood, sampled 28 days after the second dose of the MenACWY control vaccine. This clonotype was sampled from an adult who received the MenACWY meningococcal vaccine as a control. V usage is TRBV29-1 and J usage is TRBJ2-1; D might be TRBD2 (6 bases). The CDR3: CSVVRDSYNEQFF. Here the CDR3 DNA reads TGCAGCGTTGTGCGGGACTCCTACAATGAGCAGTTCTTC.